The source of this TCR beta chain is a study of T cells after yellow fever vaccination. Study-wide points: Abundant clonotypes (contaminants from the bulk population) could be present in FACS-sorted repertoires. Re-detected after boosting: most primary clones, more than 95% of CD4 and roughly 88% of CD8.

Germline values: CDR1 LGHDT, CDR2 YNNKEL (reference sequence). The CDR3 length is 15 residues. The junction had 9 bases not matched to a gene; V was cut back by 4 bases and J by 4 bases. TCRdb itself ran the 5' RACE reads through MiXCR, one entry per CDR3 protein. The table lists 250,000 to 400,000 distinct CDR3 sequences, roughly 4.3% of them singletons. This clonotype showed up many times. Its cognate antigen is unknown. The sample in question was PBMCs, obtained 15 days after the yellow fever booster vaccination. V is TRBV3-1 and J is TRBJ1-1; 7 bases align to TRBD1. This receptor was taken from a young man who received the YFV17D yellow fever vaccine. In DNA form, the CDR3 reads TGTGCCAGCAGCCCCACGACAGGGTCGATCACTGAAGCTTTCTTT. It is translated as CASSPTTGSITEAFF.